Listed here is a single T cell receptor (beta chain). Its antigen is currently unknown. V was clipped by 10 bases and J by 8 bases; unmatched bases: 13. The CDR3 spans 14 residues. Germline CDR1 and CDR2: ENHRY and SYGVKD. The data stem from a study of shared clonotypes between healthy human individuals. Study details: CD4 naive cells filled three plates per donor, CD4 memory three, CD8 naive two and CD8 memory one. Whole-study results and caveats: Only blood samples were collected, and tissue repertoires likely differ.

Profiled with immunoSEQ multiplex PCR; TCRdb holds only in-frame clones, not every one. The table records a few million clones, about 94% of them present only once. This receptor was obtained from a man aged 18 to 30 in good health. This chain joins TRBV10-3 and TRBJ2-1, with 8 nucleotides matching TRBD2. The sequencing input was naive CD4+ T cells sorted from blood. Subset here: CD45RA+ positively selected. CDR3 sequence reads: CATSEGAGVDEQFF. CDR3 nucleotide sequence: TGTGCCACCAGCGAAGGAGCGGGAGTCGATGAGCAGTTCTTC.